This TCR beta chain comes out of a study of early stage breast cancer tumors. For the study at large: Of around 15 invasive breast tumors, about a dozen were hormone receptor-positive, HER2-negative. Average read coverage per sample was approximately 9.4-fold.

Notes on the study in general: Tumors had about 2.4-fold higher T cell density and higher clonality than adjacent normal breast tissue.

Clones were sequenced by immunoSEQ multiplex PCR, and TCRdb holds only the in-frame ones, with some missing. The sample records some 5,000 clones, 65% to 70% being singletons. This clone was seen a few times. Antigen unknown. The sample was breast tumor tissue. The receptor comes from a person aged 55 to 75 with breast cancer.

The CDR3 nucleotides are TGTGCCAGCAGCTTATCTTACGGGGGAAACACAGATACGCAGTATTTT. The encoded protein is CASSLSYGGNTDTQYF. This chain links TRBV11-3 with TRBJ2-3, with D perhaps matching TRBD2 (6 bases). The ends were cut back, 2 bases at V and 2 bases at J, with 14 bases in the middle. The CDR3 has 16 amino acids. The V gene's germline CDR1 is SGHNT and CDR2 YENEEA.